This TCR beta chain was sequenced for a study of blood T cell repertoires in COVID-19 (dated by TCRdb to 2019 to 2021). About the study as a whole: Collaborator samples came from the United States, Italy and Spain and covered acute and convalescent phases of COVID-19. The prospective study material was composed of cDNA or gDNA derived from T cells, B-cell-depleted T cells, or PBMCs. The samples were drawn from two sources: the first 160 participants of the ongoing ImmuneRACE study, and 1,254 subjects contributed by 6 global collaborators. The repertoires were released in a freely available public database meant as a resource for research on the immune response to SARS-CoV-2. Sample metadata almost always included a de-identified subject ID, COVID-19 status, age in years and sex. HLA class I and class II types, where available, came from metadata supplied by the sample provider rather than from assay-based typing. Subjects who had been exposed to COVID-19, were actively infected with it, or had recovered from it provided the deeply sampled blood TCRbeta repertoires that made up the dataset.

One collaborating source in Seattle enrolled patients during active infection and followed them longitudinally through the course of disease. The collaborating institutions used their own protocols to collect whole blood in K2EDTA tubes. Collaborator samples were shipped for TCRbeta analysis as frozen whole blood, isolated PBMCs, or DNA extracted from either sample type. The study at large found these results: The amount of clinical and demographic metadata varied by source and participant and was provided uncurated.

TCRbeta CDR3 regions were amplified from genomic DNA by means of the immunoSEQ Assay, a bias-controlled multiplex PCR. The original pipeline was this. The number of nucleated cells in each sample was estimated by amplification of reference gene primers within the assay. To quantify the absolute abundance of each unique TCRbeta CDR3 rearrangement, sequence reads were collapsed and filtered. Productive Simpson clonality was computed per sample as the square root of Simpson's diversity index over productive rearrangements. TCRdb provides this immuneACCESS table in a form limited to in-frame rearrangements. Some clones are lacking; in checked studies, under half of them reflect an unresolved V gene, and why the rest are absent is not known. Clonal size and the V and J genes are those of that table, whereas D and trimming came from the DNA. This sample is represented by approximately 200,000 clones; around 79% of them were singletons. Of the sample, 5.5% to 7% falls within the top ten clones.

CDR1 and CDR2 (ENHRY, SYGVKD) derive from the germline V gene. Relative to germline, V is missing 4 bases and J is missing 6 bases, with 8 bases of the junction outside any gene match. Its CDR3 holds 14 amino acids, cysteine through phenylalanine. Only CDR3 DNA is held: 42 bases, read in frame from base 1. Concerning this clone itself: Its antigen specificity is not known. The input lacks base qualities; no much larger clone sits a single base away.

The rearrangement combines TRBV10-3 with TRBJ1-1, and TRBD1 matches 7 of the central bases. What was sequenced was peripheral blood. The sequence came from a woman aged 40 to 50 with COVID-19, enrolled during active disease. The CDR3 region has the sequence CAISADRLFPEAFF. The DNA reads as follows: TGTGCCATCAGTGCGGACAGGCTTTTCCCTGAAGCTTTCTTT.